The 8 T cell receptor beta chains below were found in one sample sequenced in a study of metastatic and nonmetastatic thyroid tumors. With MiXCR, TCRdb reprocessed the PCR reads. In the table there are 30,000 or so clones, less than 30% of which are singletons. No patient received treatment before thyroid surgery. Sequenced sample: blood. These receptors were taken from a female donor with papillary thyroid cancer or a benign thyroid nodule (not recorded which). Some clones in this sample may be carry-over from other donors' samples.

The chain carries TRBV20-1 and TRBJ2-3, with 10 nucleotides matching TRBD2. Germline V gene data show CDR1 as DFQATT and CDR2 as SNEGSKA (reference sequence). The CDR3 is 14 residues long. V gave up 2 bases and J gave up 3 bases; unmatched junction bases: 2. Here the CDR3 reads CSARRSGRTDTQYF. The CDR3 DNA is TGCAGTGCTAGACGTAGCGGGAGGACAGATACGCAGTATTTT.

This chain joins TRBV30 and TRBJ1-5; D might be TRBD1 (5 bases). Germline V gives CDR1 GTSNPN, CDR2 SVGIG (reference sequence). CDR3 length: 19 residues. Trimming cost V 2 bases and J 1 base, with 24 bases left between them. The CDR3, as DNA: TGTGCCTGGAGTCCCCACCGACTGGGACGGTTCAGAAGCAATCAGCCCCAGCATTTT. Its translation: CAWSPHRLGRFRSNQPQHF.

By share, this clone counts as medium-sized (0.01 to 0.1%). This chain links TRBV6-1 with TRBJ1-2; unclear D gene. The CDR3 is made up of 14 amino acids. Germline CDR1 MNHNS, CDR2 SASEGT. V was trimmed by 8 bases and J by 6 bases, leaving 19 bases between them. The CDR3: CASGLQAVGDGYTF. As DNA, the CDR3 is TGTGCCAGCGGTTTGCAGGCTGTAGGCGATGGCTACACCTTC.

This clone was picked up many times. V is TRBV5-4 and J is TRBJ2-5; TRBD2 matches at 13 bases. This CDR3 region has 15 residues. CDR1 is SGHNT, CDR2 YYREEE, per germline (reference sequence). The V segment lost 5 bases and the J segment 4 bases; nucleotides outside the gene matches: 5. The CDR3 is CASRPGLAGVETQYF. In DNA, the CDR3 is TGTGCCAGCAGGCCCGGACTAGCGGGAGTAGAGACCCAGTACTTC.

This clone was counted at least ten times. This chain connects TRBV27 to TRBJ2-5; either TRBD1 or TRBD2 may fit D (6 bases each). The germline V and J ends were trimmed by 5 bases and 5 bases, with 12 bases remaining between them. The CDR3 covers 13 residues. Germline CDR1 MNHEY, CDR2 SMNVEV (reference sequence). As DNA, the CDR3 is TGTGCCAGCAGTCGACGGAGGGGGGAGACCCAGTACTTC. Protein: CASSRRRGETQYF.

V is TRBV11-1 and J is TRBJ2-7; 8 bases fit TRBD2. V shed 2 bases and J 1 base; nucleotides not matched to a gene: 13. The CDR3 runs 18 residues. Germline values: CDR1 SGHAT, CDR2 FQDESV (reference sequence). For the CDR3, the DNA is TGTGCCAGCAGCTTAACCTCTGGTAGCGGGACTCTTTCCTACGAGCAGTACTTC. Amino acids: CASSLTSGSGTLSYEQYF.

This clone was found many times. The same CDR3 arises from other DNA sequences in this sample as well. The rearrangement links TRBV5-6 to TRBJ2-1, with TRBD2 identical over 7 bases. CDR1 and CDR2 (germline): SGHDT, YYEEEE. The V segment lost 2 bases and the J segment 1 base; nucleotides outside the gene matches: 3. This CDR3 spans 15 amino acids. CDR3: CASSFELASYNEQFF. The CDR3 DNA reads as TGTGCCAGCAGCTTCGAACTAGCGTCCTACAATGAGCAGTTCTTC.

This clone was seen many times. V usage is TRBV3-1 and J usage is TRBJ2-7; possible D gene TRBD1, 6 bases. Germline V lookup: CDR1 LGHDT, CDR2 YNNKEL (reference sequence). There are 16 residues in the CDR3. The ends were cut back, 1 base at V and 3 bases at J, with 16 bases in the middle. Here the CDR3 reads CASSQVHRVNRYEQYF. In DNA form, the CDR3 reads TGTGCCAGCAGCCAAGTCCACAGGGTAAATCGCTACGAGCAGTACTTC.